This T cell receptor (beta chain) originates from a study of neurological immune-mediated disorders. On the study more broadly: Relapsing-remitting disease affected 31, and secondary progressive 3, of about 34 multiple sclerosis patients.

In its sample, this clonotype was seen many times. The antigen remains undetermined. V lost 2 bases to trimming and J lost 2 bases, with 15 bases between them. The CDR3 runs 16 residues. The germline CDR1 and CDR2 sequences are SEHNR and FQNEAQ (reference sequence). The cell input for sorted libraries was about 960,000, and those cells were CD4+ or CD8+ T cells. One entry per CDR3 protein results from TCRdb running MiXCR on the 5' RACE reads. The table records 52,000 or so distinct CDR3 sequences, 3% to 4% of them present only once. Study-wide findings and caveats: The multiple sclerosis repertoire cluster was associated with no clinical or MRI feature. While HTLV-1-associated myelopathy showed the greatest TCR clonal expansion, multiple sclerosis showed the least, falling below healthy controls.

The origin of this receptor is a woman in her forties with multiple sclerosis. The sequenced sample was CD4+ T cells from blood. The V call is TRBV7-9, the J call TRBJ1-1; possible D gene TRBD1, 5 bases. The CDR3: CASSLWRGGANTEAFF. For the CDR3, the DNA is TGTGCCAGCAGCTTATGGCGAGGCGGGGCTAACACTGAAGCTTTCTTT.